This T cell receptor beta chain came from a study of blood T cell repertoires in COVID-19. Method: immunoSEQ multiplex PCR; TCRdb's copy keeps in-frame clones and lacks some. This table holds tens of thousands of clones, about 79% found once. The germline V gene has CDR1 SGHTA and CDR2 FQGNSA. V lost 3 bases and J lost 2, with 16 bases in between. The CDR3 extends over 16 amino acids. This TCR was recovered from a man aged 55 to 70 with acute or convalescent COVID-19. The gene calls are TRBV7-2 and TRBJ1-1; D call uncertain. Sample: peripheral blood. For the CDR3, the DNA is TGTGCCAGCAGCTTTGGGCAGACCAACATAAACACTGAAGCTTTCTTT. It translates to CASSFGQTNINTEAFF.